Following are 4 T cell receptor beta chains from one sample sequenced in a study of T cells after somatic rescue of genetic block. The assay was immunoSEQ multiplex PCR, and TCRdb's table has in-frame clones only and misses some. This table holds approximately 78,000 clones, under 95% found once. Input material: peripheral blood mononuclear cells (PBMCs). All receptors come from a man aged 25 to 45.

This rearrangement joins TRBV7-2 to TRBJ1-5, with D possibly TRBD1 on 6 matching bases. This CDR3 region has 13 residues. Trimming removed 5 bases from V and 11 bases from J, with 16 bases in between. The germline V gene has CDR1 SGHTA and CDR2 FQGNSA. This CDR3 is CASSLGQQSAQHF. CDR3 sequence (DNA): TGTGCCAGCAGCCTTGGACAGCAATCAGCCCAGCATTTT.

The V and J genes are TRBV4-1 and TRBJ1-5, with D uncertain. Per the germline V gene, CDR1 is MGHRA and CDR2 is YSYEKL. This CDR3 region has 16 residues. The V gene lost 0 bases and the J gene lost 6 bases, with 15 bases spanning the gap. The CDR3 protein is CASSQEQFSSGQPQHF. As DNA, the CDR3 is TGCGCCAGCAGCCAAGAGCAGTTCTCGAGTGGTCAGCCCCAGCATTTT.

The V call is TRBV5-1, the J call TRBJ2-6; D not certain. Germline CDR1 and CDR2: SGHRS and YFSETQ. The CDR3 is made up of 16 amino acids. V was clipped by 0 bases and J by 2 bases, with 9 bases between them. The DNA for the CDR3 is TGCGCCAGCAGCTTGGCCGGTGGGGCTGGGGCCAACGTCCTGACTTTC. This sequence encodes CASSLAGGAGANVLTF. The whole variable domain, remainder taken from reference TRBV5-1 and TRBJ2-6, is KAGVTQTPRYLIKTRGQQVTLSCSPISGHRSVSWYQQTPGQGLQFLFEYFSETQRNKGNFPGRFSGRQFSNSRSEMNVSTLELGDSALYLCASSLAGGAGANVLTFGAGSRLTVL.

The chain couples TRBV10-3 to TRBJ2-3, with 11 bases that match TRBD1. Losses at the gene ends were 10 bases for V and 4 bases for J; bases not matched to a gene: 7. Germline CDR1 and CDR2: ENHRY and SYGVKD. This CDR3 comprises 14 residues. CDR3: CATSGTGGSDTQYF. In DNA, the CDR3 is TGTGCCACCTCCGGGACAGGGGGGTCAGATACGCAGTATTTT.